One T cell receptor (beta chain) is described in this entry. The sample originates from a study of T cells in Graves' hyperthyroidism and ophthalmopathy. The source material, RNA transcripts, was used to amplify TCR beta CDR3 regions. A first-round RT-PCR of the TCR CDR3 used the HTBI primer set. TCRdb ran MiXCR on the multiplex PCR reads and lists one entry per CDR3 protein. The sample includes 500,000 to 800,000 distinct CDR3 sequences, less than 45% seen only once; the top ten take less than 9%. Germline CDR1 SQVTM, CDR2 ANQGSEA. V lost 8 bases and J 2 bases, leaving 15 bases between the germline ends. The CDR3 is 13 residues long.

Sequences were obtained from peripheral blood or thyroid tissue (not recorded which). The receptor's source is an adult man with Graves' disease, either hyperthyroidism or ophthalmopathy (not recorded which). The chain has TRBV29-1 and TRBJ2-5; D is unclear. CDR3 in amino acids: CSIGRPTQETQYF. The CDR3 DNA reads as TGCAGCATCGGGCGCCCAACTCAAGAGACCCAGTACTTC. Using reference TRBV29-1 and TRBJ2-5 for the parts outside the CDR3, the full variable domain is SAVISQKPSRDICQRGTSLTIQCQVDSQVTMMFWYRQQPGQSLTLIATANQGSEATYESGFVIDKFPISRPNLTFSTLTVSNMSPEDSSIYLCSIGRPTQETQYFGPGTRLLVL.